This T cell receptor beta chain was retrieved from a study of blood T cell repertoires in COVID-19. At the level of the study: The samples span acute and convalescent COVID-19 from the United States, Italy and Spain.

Produced via immunoSEQ multiplex PCR; TCRdb's table is partial and in-frame only. The sample contains fewer than 300,000 clones, around 90% of which appear only once. Per the germline V gene, CDR1 is SGHRS and CDR2 is YFSETQ. This CDR3 is 18 amino acids long. J gave up 2 bases and V 4 bases, and 7 bases lay outside the gene matches. Study members were between roughly 18 and 89 years old and lived in fewer than 30 US regions. Participant-given clinical history determined each cohort assignment. Donors in Cohort 3 counted as recovered after two negative PCRs, clearance, or symptom resolution. The sample taken for sequencing was PBMCs or T cells enriched from blood (not recorded which). This receptor was taken from a woman aged 25 to 39 who had recovered from COVID-19. This chain links TRBV5-1 with TRBJ2-2, with 14 bases matching TRBD2. CDR3 sequence (DNA): TGCGCCAGCAGCGCAGGACTAGCGGGAGGACCAAACACCGGGGAGCTGTTTTTT. Its translation: CASSAGLAGGPNTGELFF.